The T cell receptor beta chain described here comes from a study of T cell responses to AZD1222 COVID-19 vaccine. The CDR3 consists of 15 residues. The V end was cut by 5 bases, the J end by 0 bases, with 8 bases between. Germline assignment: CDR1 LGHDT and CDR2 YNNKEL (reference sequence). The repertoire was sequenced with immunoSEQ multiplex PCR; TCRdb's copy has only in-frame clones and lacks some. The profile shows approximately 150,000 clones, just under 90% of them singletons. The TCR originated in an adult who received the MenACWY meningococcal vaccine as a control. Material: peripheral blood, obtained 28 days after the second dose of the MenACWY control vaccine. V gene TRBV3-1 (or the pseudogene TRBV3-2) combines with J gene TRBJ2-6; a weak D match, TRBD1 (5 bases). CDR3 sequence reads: CASSRGYSGANVLTF. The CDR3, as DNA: TGTGCCAGCAGCAGGGGATACTCTGGGGCCAACGTCCTGACTTTC.